This T cell receptor (beta chain) was sequenced in a study of T cell responses to AZD1222 COVID-19 vaccine. Germline CDR1 reads MGHDK; CDR2 reads SYGVNS. Between the trimmed V and J ends, which lost 5 bases and 0 bases, there was a span of 11 bases. The length of the CDR3 is 15 residues. TCRdb keeps only in-frame clones here, not all; method: immunoSEQ multiplex PCR. The sample lists about 82,000 clones, 75% to 90% occurring once. The chain combines TRBV25-1 with TRBJ1-3; a possible D gene is TRBD1 (6 bases). The sequence derives from an adult who received the AZD1222 COVID-19 vaccine. Material: peripheral blood, obtained 28 days after the second AZD1222 dose. CDR3 sequence (DNA): TGTGCCAGCAGTCAGGGACAAAACTCTGGAAACACCATATATTTT. Translation: CASSQGQNSGNTIYF. Full variable domain (rest looked up from reference TRBV25-1 and TRBJ1-3): EADIYQTPRYLVIGTGKKITLECSQTMGHDKMYWYQQDPGMELHLIHYSYGVNSTEKGDLSSESTVSRIRTEHFPLTLESARPSHTSQYLCASSQGQNSGNTIYFGEGSWLTVV.